The 8 T cell receptor beta chains given below trace back to one sample, sequenced in a study of early T cells in non-severe SARS-CoV-2 infection. One entry per CDR3 protein results from TCRdb running MiXCR on the 5' RACE reads. Of under 25,000 distinct CDR3 sequences in the sample, 4% to 5% were seen once. The source material was whole blood. The receptor source for this set is an adult who was a healthcare worker with PCR-confirmed SARS-CoV-2 infection or an uninfected control (not recorded which).

In this sample, this clonotype turned up many times. The V gene is TRBV7-2, the J gene TRBJ2-7; TRBD2 matches at 9 bases. The CDR3 runs 15 residues. Germline lookup yields CDR1 SGHTA and CDR2 FQGNSA. J was trimmed by 0 bases and V by 3 bases; bases with no gene match: 3. The CDR3 nucleotides read TGTGCCAGCAGCTTGGAGCGGGGGGCCTCCTACGAGCAGTACTTC. Translated, it gives CASSLERGASYEQYF.

The chain recombines TRBV4-3 with TRBJ1-6; D is possibly TRBD1 (6 bases). CDR1 LGHNA and CDR2 YSLEER come from the germline V gene. The CDR3 contains 17 residues. Deletions cut 1 base from V and 6 bases from J, with 16 bases between. CDR3 sequence reads: CASSQALQDRINSPLHF. DNA for the CDR3: TGCGCCAGCAGCCAAGCCCTTCAGGACAGAATTAATTCACCCCTCCACTTT.

The chain joins TRBV6-2 or TRBV6-3 to TRBJ1-5, with TRBD1 as a possible D gene (5 bases). The CDR3 length is 16 residues. V lost 0 bases and J lost 2, with 11 bases in between. The germline CDR1 and CDR2 sequences are MNHEY and SVGEGT. The DNA for the CDR3 is TGTGCCAGCAGTTACTCGAATATGGGGGGCAATCAGCCCCAGCATTTT. It is translated as CASSYSNMGGNQPQHF.

As for this clonotype: A much larger clone is a single base away; this may be a read error. The chain carries TRBV7-8 and TRBJ2-2, with TRBD2 matching over 9 bases. Germline values: CDR1 SGHVS, CDR2 FQNEAQ. The CDR3 totals 17 residues. The ends lost 7 bases at V and 2 bases at J; junction bases unmatched: 11. The CDR3 region has the DNA TGTGCCAGCAACCCCCGGGCTAGCGGGAAAAACACCGGGGAGCTGTTTTTT. Translating gives CASNPRASGKNTGELFF.

This clonotype has ten or more counts. In nucleotides, the CDR3 is TGTGCCAGCAGTTACCACAGGGGGGGGAGGGCCACAGATACGCAGTATTTT. It specifies CASSYHRGGRATDTQYF. The chain is built from TRBV12-3 or TRBV12-4 and TRBJ2-3; tentative D call: TRBD1 (8 bases). The CDR3 has 17 residues. Between the trimmed V and J ends, which lost 4 bases and 2 bases, there was a span of 19 bases.

This clonotype showed up many times. The rearrangement links TRBV18 to TRBJ1-2, with D hard to call. CDR3 length equals 12 residues. Germline CDR1 and CDR2: KGHSH and LQKENI. Trimming stripped 3 bases from V and 7 bases from J, with 9 bases between. CDR3 sequence (DNA): TGTGCCAGCTCACCGGGGTACGGTGGCTACACCTTC. Translation gives CASSPGYGGYTF.

This chain joins TRBV3-1 and TRBJ1-2; D unclear. The V gene lost 1 base and the J gene lost 8 bases, with 14 bases spanning the gap. Per germline, CDR1 LGHDT and CDR2 YNNKEL (reference sequence). The CDR3 is 14 amino acids. The CDR3 coding sequence is TGTGCCAGCAGCCAAGGGGGAGGGAGGAGCGGCTACACCTTC. Translating it yields CASSQGGGRSGYTF.

This clonotype was recorded at least ten times. The chain uses TRBV4-2 and TRBJ2-3; TRBD2 matches 9 bases. The CDR3 runs 16 residues. The ends lost 1 base at V and 0 bases at J; junction bases unmatched: 2. In germline, CDR1 is LGHNA, CDR2 YNFKEQ. CDR3 sequence reads: CASSQASGASTDTQYF. As DNA, the CDR3 is TGTGCCAGCAGCCAAGCTAGCGGGGCTAGCACAGATACGCAGTATTTT.